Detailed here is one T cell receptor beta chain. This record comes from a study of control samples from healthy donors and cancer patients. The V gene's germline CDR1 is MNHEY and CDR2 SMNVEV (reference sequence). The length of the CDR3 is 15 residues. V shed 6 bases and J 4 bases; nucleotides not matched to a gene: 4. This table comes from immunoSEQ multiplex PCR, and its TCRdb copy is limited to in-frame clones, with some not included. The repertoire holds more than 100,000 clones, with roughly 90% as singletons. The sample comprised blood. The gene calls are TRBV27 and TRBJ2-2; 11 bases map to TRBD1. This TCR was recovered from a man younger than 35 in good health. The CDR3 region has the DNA TGTGCCAGCAGCTACGGGACAGGGGGCACCGGGGAGCTGTTTTTT. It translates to CASSYGTGGTGELFF.